One and the same sample provided the 11 T cell receptor beta chains below, sequenced in a study of shared clonotypes between healthy human individuals. The naive CD8 population came from CD45RO-negative cells selected for CCR7, without terminally differentiated effector memory CD45RA+ cells. TCRdb's copy holds only in-frame clones and misses some; the assay was immunoSEQ multiplex PCR. Of some 2.1 million clones detected, 80% to 95% appear once; the ten largest clones hold about 1.7%. The sequenced material came from naive CD8+ T cells from PBMCs. All receptors derive from a man aged 18 to 29 in good health. Some clones in this sample may be carry-over from other donors' samples.

CDR3 amino acids: CATGGHDSYEQYF. Written as DNA, the CDR3 is TGTGCCACCGGGGGACATGACTCCTACGAGCAGTACTTC. The chain uses TRBV2 and TRBJ2-5; D is possibly TRBD1 or TRBD2 (6 bases each). The tail of the sequence fits TRBJ2-7 better, so the J call may be wrong. Germline V CDR1 and CDR2: SNHLY, FYNNEI. This CDR3 has 13 residues.

The CDR3 here is CASSLSGSGERNTEAFF. The CDR3 bases are TGCGCCAGCAGCTTGTCCGGCAGCGGCGAAAGGAACACTGAAGCTTTCTTT. The chain has TRBV5-1 and TRBJ1-1; no clear D. The V gene's germline CDR1 is SGHRS and CDR2 YFSETQ. The CDR3 length is 17 residues. The germline V and J ends were trimmed by 1 base and 1 base, with 17 bases remaining between them.

This clone was detected a few times. This sample includes further DNA sequences coding for the same CDR3. This chain links TRBV27 with TRBJ1-5, with a weak D call TRBD1 (5 bases). CDR3 size: 13 residues. Between the trimmed V and J ends, which lost 6 bases and 4 bases, there was a span of 10 bases. CDR1 and CDR2 from the germline V gene are MNHEY and SMNVEV (reference sequence). CDR3 DNA sequence: TGTGCCAGCAGCCCGGGACGGAATCAGCCCCAGCATTTT. The encoded protein is CASSPGRNQPQHF.

With regard to this clone: This sample includes further DNA sequences coding for the same CDR3. The V call is TRBV7-9, the J call TRBJ2-7; D gene uncertain. The CDR3 is 13 amino acids. Germline assignment: CDR1 SEHNR and CDR2 FQNEAQ (reference sequence). V was trimmed by 5 bases and J by 4 bases, leaving 12 bases between them. The CDR3: CASSLSASYEQYF. The CDR3 DNA reads as TGTGCCAGCAGCCTATCAGCCTCGTACGAGCAGTACTTC.

The chain carries TRBV29-1 and TRBJ2-7, with D uncertain. The V gene lost 0 bases and the J gene lost 1 base, with 7 bases spanning the gap. CDR1 and CDR2 (germline): SQVTM, ANQGSEA. The CDR3 has 13 amino acids. The CDR3, as DNA: TGCAGCGTTGAAGAGGGCCAATCCTACGAGCAGTACTTC. This codes for CSVEEGQSYEQYF.

The count of this clone is one. The V and J genes are TRBV4-2 and TRBJ2-1, with TRBD2 identical over 16 bases. CDR1 LGHNA and CDR2 YNFKEQ come from the germline V gene. Trimming took 3 bases from V and 5 from J; bases not matched to a gene: 13. This CDR3 comprises 20 residues. The chain's CDR3 is CASSHLPGLAGGLNDNEQFF. The CDR3 DNA reads as TGTGCCAGCAGCCACCTACCGGGACTAGCGGGAGGGCTAAACGACAATGAGCAGTTCTTC.

The chain uses TRBV4-2 and TRBJ2-3, with TRBD2 as a possible D gene (6 bases). CDR1 LGHNA and CDR2 YNFKEQ come from the germline V gene. The CDR3 covers 16 residues. Trimming removed 3 bases at V and 1 base at J, with 14 bases between. The CDR3 loop is CASSQAREFGTDTQYF. As DNA, the CDR3 is TGTGCCAGCAGCCAGGCTCGGGAGTTTGGCACAGATACGCAGTATTTT.

V is TRBV5-6 and J is TRBJ2-1; TRBD2 matches at 7 bases. CDR3 length: 16 amino acids. Per the germline V gene, CDR1 is SGHDT and CDR2 is YYEEEE. V lost 4 bases and J lost 10; bases outside the gene matches: 17. This CDR3 is CASSLGGRAGTTEQFF. The CDR3 coding sequence is TGTGCCAGCAGCCTGGGAGGAAGGGCCGGGACTACAGAGCAGTTCTTC.

V is TRBV7-9 and J is TRBJ2-7, with D perhaps matching TRBD1 (7 bases). V was shortened by 1 base and J by 5 bases, with 18 bases between the two germline ends. This CDR3 comprises 16 residues. Germline CDR1 is SEHNR and CDR2 is FQNEAQ (reference sequence). The CDR3 reads CASSLGIGRGRNEQYF. For the CDR3, the DNA is TGTGCCAGCAGCTTAGGTATCGGCAGGGGGAGGAACGAGCAGTACTTC.

The chain is built from TRBV27 and TRBJ2-2; 7 positions match TRBD1. J was trimmed by 1 base and V by 6 bases; bases with no gene match: 5. Germline values: CDR1 MNHEY, CDR2 SMNVEV (reference sequence). CDR3 length: 15 amino acids. CDR3 nucleotide sequence: TGTGCCAGCAGCTGGGGACAGATGAACACCGGGGAGCTGTTTTTT. It encodes CASSWGQMNTGELFF.

The chain has TRBV5-1 and TRBJ2-7; D is uncertain. V lost 5 bases, J lost 2 bases, and 14 bases lay in between. The CDR3 has 14 residues. The germline gives CDR1 SGHRS, CDR2 YFSETQ. The CDR3 protein is CASSSERAPYEQYF. The CDR3 nucleotides read TGCGCCAGCAGTTCCGAACGGGCACCCTACGAGCAGTACTTC.